This entry concerns a single T cell receptor (beta chain). Its antigen is still unknown. The junction departs from germline at one end; a sequencing error may be responsible. Regarding treatment: roughly 10-day PBMC culture with coronavirus spike peptide pools or control peptides (ViraFEST assay). The data stem from a study of vaccination and CD4 T cells after COVID-19. Turning to the study itself: According to the study, participants were given two doses of BNT162b2 or mRNA-1273 vaccine. Broader study findings: Reactive clonotype counts went from median approximately 23 after infection to 38 after vaccination, nonsignificantly.

Cultured CD4+ T cell DNA was sequenced using the Oncomine TCR Beta short-read assay. TCRdb recomputed calls from the PCR reads with MiXCR, one row per CDR3 protein. Of 20,000 to 25,000 distinct CDR3 sequences listed, under 45% are singletons. Germline lookup yields CDR1 SGHNT and CDR2 YYREEE (reference sequence). The CDR3 runs to 14 residues. This material consisted of CD4+ T cells from blood, cultured in vitro, taken before SARS-CoV-2 vaccination. This sequence joins TRBV5-4 and TRBJ1-2; D is possibly TRBD1 (6 bases). This sequence was found in a human donor who received a COVID-19 vaccine. CDR3 loop: CASSSDRFNYCYTF. The CDR3 DNA reads TGTGCCAGCAGCTCGGACAGATTTAACTATTGCTACACCTTC.